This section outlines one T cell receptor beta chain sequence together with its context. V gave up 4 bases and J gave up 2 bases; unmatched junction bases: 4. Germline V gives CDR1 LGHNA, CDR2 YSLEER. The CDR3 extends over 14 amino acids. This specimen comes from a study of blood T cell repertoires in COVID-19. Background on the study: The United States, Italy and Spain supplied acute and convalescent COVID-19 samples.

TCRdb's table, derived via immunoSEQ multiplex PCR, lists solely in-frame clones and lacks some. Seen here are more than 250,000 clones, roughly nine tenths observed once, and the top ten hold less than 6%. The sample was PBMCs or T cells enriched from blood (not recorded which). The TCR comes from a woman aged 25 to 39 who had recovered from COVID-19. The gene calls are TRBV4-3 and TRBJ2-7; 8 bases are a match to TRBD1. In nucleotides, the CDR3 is TGCGCCAGCAGCCGATCACAGGGGGCCTACGAGCAGTACTTC. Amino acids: CASSRSQGAYEQYF.